This is a list of T cell receptor beta chains from one sample in a study of blood T cell repertoires in COVID-19. Profiling relied on immunoSEQ multiplex PCR, and the TCRdb table lists in-frame clones only, not all of them. The sample lists under 250,000 clones, about 83% occurring once. Sequenced input: PBMCs or T cells enriched from blood (not recorded which). All receptors come from a woman aged 40 to 50 who had been exposed to COVID-19. Each CDR3 is given with its conserved first and last residue. The D gene is left open where the match is weak. Clone size is given for some rows only: seen once, a few or many times, or a class if the clone is expanded.

length: 13
size: NA
J: TRBJ2-5
V: TRBV21-1
D: NA
DNA: TGTGCCAGCGGAGGACGGCCAGCGGAGACCCAGTACTTC
CDR3: CASGGRPAETQYF

length: 11
size: once
J: TRBJ1-4
V: TRBV28
D: TRBD1
DNA: TGTGCCAGCAGTTCCACAGGGGGCTGGGGATTT
CDR3: CASSSTGGWGF

length: 15
size: NA
J: TRBJ2-3
V: TRBV9
D: TRBD2
DNA: TGTGCCAGCAGCCGAGCGGGGGGAAGCACAGATACGCAGTATTTT
CDR3: CASSRAGGSTDTQYF

length: 18
size: once
J: TRBJ1-5
V: TRBV7-9
D: TRBD1
DNA: TGTGCCAGCAGTCGTACGGGACAGGTCGGTACAAGTGGTCAGCCCCAGCATTTT
CDR3: CASSRTGQVGTSGQPQHF

length: 13
size: few
J: TRBJ1-6
V: TRBV29-1
D: NA
DNA: TGCAGCGTTCAGATCTCCTATAATTCACCCCTCCACTTT
CDR3: CSVQISYNSPLHF

length: 15
size: NA
J: TRBJ2-3
V: TRBV5-1
D: TRBD2
DNA: TGCGCCAGCGTGAACGGGCAGCGGGGACCAGATACGCAGTATTTT
CDR3: CASVNGQRGPDTQYF

length: 15
size: NA
J: TRBJ1-2
V: TRBV9
D: NA
DNA: TGTGCCAGCAGCGTAGGGGGCCTCAGTCCCTATGGCTACACCTTC
CDR3: CASSVGGLSPYGYTF

length: 16
size: NA
J: TRBJ1-2
V: TRBV4-3
D: NA
DNA: TGCGCCAGCAGCCCCAAGATGGGGTATAGGGGCTATGGCTACACCTTC
CDR3: CASSPKMGYRGYGYTF

length: 12
size: NA
J: TRBJ2-3
V: TRBV27
D: NA
DNA: TGTGCCAGCAGCCCCACATCAGATACGCAGTATTTT
CDR3: CASSPTSDTQYF

length: 12
size: NA
J: TRBJ1-1
V: TRBV5-5
D: NA
DNA: TGTGCCAGCAGCTTGGAGACGGGTGAAGCTTTCTTT
CDR3: CASSLETGEAFF

length: 15
size: NA
J: TRBJ1-2
V: TRBV11-2
D: TRBD1
DNA: TGTGCCAGCAGCTCGGACCTAACAGGGGGCGGTGGCTACACCTTC
CDR3: CASSSDLTGGGGYTF

length: 18
size: once
J: TRBJ2-6
V: TRBV3-1/TRBV3-2
D: NA
DNA: TGTGCCAGCAGCCAAGAAGTACAGGGCATGACCGGGGCCAACGTCCTGACTTTC
CDR3: CASSQEVQGMTGANVLTF

length: 15
size: NA
J: TRBJ1-3
V: TRBV6-4
D: TRBD1
DNA: TGTGCCAGCAGTCCGACAGGGGATGCTGGAAACACCATATATTTT
CDR3: CASSPTGDAGNTIYF

length: 16
size: once
J: TRBJ2-1
V: TRBV5-6
D: TRBD2
DNA: TGTGCCAGCAGCTCGGGAGCGGGGAGCTCCTACAATGAGCAGTTCTTC
CDR3: CASSSGAGSSYNEQFF

length: 13
size: NA
J: TRBJ1-2
V: TRBV28
D: TRBD1
DNA: TGTGCCAGCAGCCAGGACAGGCTCTATGGCTACACCTTC
CDR3: CASSQDRLYGYTF

length: 15
size: few
J: TRBJ2-1
V: TRBV7-6
D: TRBD2
DNA: TGTGCCAGCAGCTTACGGCGGGGGTCCTACAATGAGCAGTTCTTC
CDR3: CASSLRRGSYNEQFF

length: 16
size: NA
J: TRBJ2-7
V: TRBV3-1/TRBV3-2
D: TRBD2
DNA: TGTGCCAGCAGCCCGCAAAGGGCTAGCGGATTTTACGAGCAGTACTTC
CDR3: CASSPQRASGFYEQYF

length: 15
size: NA
J: TRBJ1-5
V: TRBV5-4
D: NA
DNA: TGTGCCAGCAGCTTGGACGGGGGAATGAGGCAGCCCCAGCATTTT
CDR3: CASSLDGGMRQPQHF

length: 15
size: NA
J: TRBJ1-2
V: TRBV4-3
D: NA
DNA: TGCGCCAGCAGCCAAACCGACGGGGGGAACTATGGCTACACCTTC
CDR3: CASSQTDGGNYGYTF

length: 11
size: NA
J: TRBJ2-7
V: TRBV7-9
D: NA
DNA: TGTGCCAGCAGCGACTACTACGAGCAGTACTTC
CDR3: CASSDYYEQYF

length: 16
size: NA
J: TRBJ2-2
V: TRBV10-1
D: TRBD2
DNA: TGCGCCAGCAGTGATTGGGGGGGGGTGAACACCGGGGAGCTGTTTTTT
CDR3: CASSDWGGVNTGELFF

length: 15
size: NA
J: TRBJ1-2
V: TRBV3-1/TRBV3-2
D: TRBD1
DNA: TGTGCCAGCAGCCCGCAGGCGACAGGGGTCTATGGCTACACCTTC
CDR3: CASSPQATGVYGYTF

length: 15
size: NA
J: TRBJ1-2
V: TRBV9
D: NA
DNA: TGTGCCAGCACCGGCTCGACGGACTCCGCTTATGGCTACACCTTC
CDR3: CASTGSTDSAYGYTF

length: 15
size: NA
J: TRBJ2-3
V: TRBV13
D: TRBD2
DNA: TGTGCCAGCAGCTCCACTAGCGGGGGGACAGATACGCAGTATTTT
CDR3: CASSSTSGGTDTQYF

length: 15
size: NA
J: TRBJ1-3
V: TRBV28
D: NA
DNA: TGTGCCAGCAGTTTGCCCAGGGTCCCTGGAAACACCATATATTTT
CDR3: CASSLPRVPGNTIYF

length: 17
size: NA
J: TRBJ1-3
V: TRBV14
D: TRBD1
DNA: TGTGCCAGCAGCCGTCCCGGGACAGGGTCGGGTGGAAACACCATATATTTT
CDR3: CASSRPGTGSGGNTIYF

length: 13
size: NA
J: TRBJ1-6
V: TRBV11-3
D: NA
DNA: TGTGCCAGCGCCGACACCTCCCATTCACCCCTCCACTTT
CDR3: CASADTSHSPLHF

length: 14
size: NA
J: TRBJ1-2
V: TRBV28
D: NA
DNA: TGTGCCAGCAGTTTACGGGGGGCGAACTATGGCTACACCTTC
CDR3: CASSLRGANYGYTF

length: 17
size: NA
J: TRBJ1-4
V: TRBV27
D: TRBD1
DNA: TGTGCCAGCAGTTTATCGGAGGGGACAGGGTTTTCGTCCGAACTGTTTTTT
CDR3: CASSLSEGTGFSSELFF

length: 15
size: once
J: TRBJ2-7
V: TRBV6-5
D: TRBD2
DNA: TGTGCCAGCAGTTTTAGCGGGGGGCTCGCCTACGAGCAGTACTTC
CDR3: CASSFSGGLAYEQYF

length: 12
size: NA
J: TRBJ1-6
V: TRBV28
D: NA
DNA: TGTGCCAGCACAGGCTCCAATTCACCCCTCCACTTT
CDR3: CASTGSNSPLHF

length: 16
size: NA
J: TRBJ2-5
V: TRBV3-1/TRBV3-2
D: TRBD2
DNA: TGTGCCAGCAGCCACCACGAACTAGCGGGGGGAGAGACCCAGTACTTC
CDR3: CASSHHELAGGETQYF

length: 13
size: NA
J: TRBJ2-7
V: TRBV12-3/TRBV12-4
D: TRBD2
DNA: TGTGCCAGCAGTCCCGGGGGGGTCAACGAGCAGTACTTC
CDR3: CASSPGGVNEQYF

length: 13
size: NA
J: TRBJ1-5
V: TRBV6-5
D: TRBD1
DNA: TGTGCCAGCAGTTCGGGACAGGGAGGACCCCAGCATTTT
CDR3: CASSSGQGGPQHF

length: 12
size: NA
J: TRBJ1-5
V: TRBV19
D: NA
DNA: TGTGCCAGTAGGTTCGGCAATCAGCCCCAGCATTTT
CDR3: CASRFGNQPQHF

length: 15
size: NA
J: TRBJ2-7
V: TRBV2
D: TRBD1
DNA: TGTGCCAGCAGTCGGGACAGGGGAGAGGACTACGAGCAGTACTTC
CDR3: CASSRDRGEDYEQYF

length: 15
size: NA
J: TRBJ1-5
V: TRBV5-1
D: TRBD1
DNA: TGCGCCAGCAGCCCCGGGACAGTGACCGATCAGCCCCAGCATTTT
CDR3: CASSPGTVTDQPQHF

length: 14
size: NA
J: TRBJ1-6
V: TRBV18
D: TRBD1
DNA: TGTGCCAGCTCACCCGAAAACAGGGGTTCACCCCTCCACTTT
CDR3: CASSPENRGSPLHF

length: 15
size: NA
J: TRBJ2-3
V: TRBV6-5
D: NA
DNA: TGTGCCAGCAGCCCGTTAGGGGAGGCCACAGATACGCAGTATTTT
CDR3: CASSPLGEATDTQYF

length: 16
size: NA
J: TRBJ2-6
V: TRBV5-1
D: NA
DNA: TGCGCCAGCAGCTCGTACCCAGGATCTGGGGCCAACGTCCTGACTTTC
CDR3: CASSSYPGSGANVLTF